Sequencing of this T cell receptor beta chain was carried out in a study of blood T cell repertoires in COVID-19. The wider study: Samples taken during acute and convalescent COVID-19 were collected in the United States, Italy and Spain. T cells, B-cell-depleted T cells, or PBMCs provided the cDNA or gDNA that served as material.

Original methodology: Amplification with reference gene primers provided the estimates of nucleated cell counts. Libraries were prepared by immunoSEQ multiplex PCR; TCRdb keeps only in-frame clonotypes and omits some of them. V and J calls and clone size are copied from that table; D and trimming were computed from the DNA. There are more than 55,000 clones in the sample; roughly 80% occur only once, and about 22% lies in the top ten. This clone was detected only a few times. The sequence derives from a man older than 75 with active or convalescent COVID-19. Sequencing used peripheral blood.

CDR3: CASSSTSGGYNEQFF. For the CDR3, the DNA is TGTGCCAGCAGCTCTACTAGCGGGGGGTACAATGAGCAGTTCTTC. The chain carries TRBV27 and TRBJ2-1; 12 bases line up with TRBD2. In germline, CDR1 is MNHEY, CDR2 SMNVEV (reference sequence). Germline trimming cut 6 bases from V and 4 bases from J; bases unmatched to any gene: 4. The CDR3 runs 15 residues.